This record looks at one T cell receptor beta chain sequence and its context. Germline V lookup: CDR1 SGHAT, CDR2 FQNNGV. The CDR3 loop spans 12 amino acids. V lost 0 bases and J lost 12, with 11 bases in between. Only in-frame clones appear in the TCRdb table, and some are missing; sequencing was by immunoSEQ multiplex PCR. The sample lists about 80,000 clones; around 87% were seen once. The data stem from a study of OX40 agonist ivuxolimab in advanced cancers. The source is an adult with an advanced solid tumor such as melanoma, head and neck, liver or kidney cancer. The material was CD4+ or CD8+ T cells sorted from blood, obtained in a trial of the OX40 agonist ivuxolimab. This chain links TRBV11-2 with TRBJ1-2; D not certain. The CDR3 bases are TGTGCCAGCAGCTTAGATCAAGAAATCCACACCTTC. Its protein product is CASSLDQEIHTF.